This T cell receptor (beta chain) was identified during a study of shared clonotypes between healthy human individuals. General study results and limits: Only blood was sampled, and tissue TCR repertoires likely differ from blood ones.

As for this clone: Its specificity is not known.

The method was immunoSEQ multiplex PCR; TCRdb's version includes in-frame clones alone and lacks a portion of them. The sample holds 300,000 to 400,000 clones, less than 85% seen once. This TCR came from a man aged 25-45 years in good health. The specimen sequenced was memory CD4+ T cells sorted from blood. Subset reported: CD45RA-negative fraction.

The CDR3 region is CASSPKYAGELFF. The DNA for the CDR3 is TGTGCCAGCTCACCAAAGTATGCCGGGGAGCTGTTTTTT. The chain uses TRBV18 and TRBJ2-2; no clear D. The length of the CDR3 is 13 residues. Per the germline V gene, CDR1 is KGHSH and CDR2 is LQKENI. V lost 2 bases to trimming and J lost 6 bases, with 7 bases between them. Drawing the rest from reference TRBV18 and TRBJ2-2, the complete variable domain is NAGVMQNPRHLVRRRGQEARLRCSPMKGHSHVYWYRQLPEEGLKFMVYLQKENIIDESGMPKERFSAEFPKEGPSILRIQQVVRGDSAAYFCASSPKYAGELFFGEGSRLTVL.